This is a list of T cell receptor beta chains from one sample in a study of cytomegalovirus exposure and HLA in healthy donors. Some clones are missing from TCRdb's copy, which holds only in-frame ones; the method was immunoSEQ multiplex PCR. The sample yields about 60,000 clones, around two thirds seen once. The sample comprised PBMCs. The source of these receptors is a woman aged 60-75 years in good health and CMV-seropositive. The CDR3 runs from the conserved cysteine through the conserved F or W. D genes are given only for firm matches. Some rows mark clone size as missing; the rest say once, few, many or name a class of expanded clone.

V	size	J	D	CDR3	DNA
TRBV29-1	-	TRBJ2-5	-	CSAPGGFSETQYF	TGCAGCGCTCCCGGCGGGTTTTCGGAGACCCAGTACTTC
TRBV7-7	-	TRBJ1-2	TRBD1	CASRETGGASRGYTF	TGTGCCAGCAGGGAAACAGGGGGCGCCTCGCGTGGCTACACCTTC
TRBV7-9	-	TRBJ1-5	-	CSSSLWGDQPQHF	TGTTCCAGCAGCTTGTGGGGGGACCAGCCCCAGCATTTT
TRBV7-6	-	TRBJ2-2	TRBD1	CASSLYPPGTGWNGELFF	TGTGCCAGCAGCTTATATCCACCGGGGACAGGGTGGAACGGGGAGCTGTTTTTT
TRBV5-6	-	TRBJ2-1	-	CASYSGDSYNEQFF	TGTGCCAGCTACTCGGGGGATTCATACAATGAGCAGTTCTTC
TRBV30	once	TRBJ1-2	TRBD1	CAWSLGGGRYGYTF	TGTGCCTGGAGCCTAGGAGGGGGCAGATATGGCTACACCTTC
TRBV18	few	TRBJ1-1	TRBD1	CASSRDRGPEAFF	TGTGCCAGCTCACGCGACAGGGGACCTGAAGCTTTCTTT
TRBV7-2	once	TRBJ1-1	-	CASSRGETEAFF	TGTGCCAGCAGTCGGGGGGAGACTGAAGCTTTCTTT
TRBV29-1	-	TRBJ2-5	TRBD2	CSVKGLAGQETQYF	TGCAGCGTTAAGGGGCTAGCGGGCCAAGAGACCCAGTACTTC
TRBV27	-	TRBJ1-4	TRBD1	CASSPYRDRDNEKLFF	TGTGCCAGCAGCCCTTACCGGGACAGAGATAATGAAAAACTGTTTTTT
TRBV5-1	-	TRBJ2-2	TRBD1	CASSRLPGQWATGELFF	TGCGCCAGCAGCAGGCTCCCGGGACAGTGGGCCACCGGGGAGCTGTTTTTT
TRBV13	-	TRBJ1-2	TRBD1	CASSPDSDRGFYGYTF	TGTGCCAGCAGCCCCGACTCCGACAGGGGGTTCTATGGCTACACCTTC
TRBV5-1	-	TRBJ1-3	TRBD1	CASSLVGQGYGNTIYF	TGCGCCAGCAGCTTGGTAGGACAGGGATATGGAAACACCATATATTTT